What follows are 18 T cell receptor beta chains derived from one specimen sequenced in a study of T cell repertoires in cytomegalovirus infection. MiXCR, run by TCRdb on the reads, gives a single entry per CDR3 protein. The repertoire holds fewer than 250,000 distinct CDR3 sequences, around 12% seen once, with 1.5% to 2% in the top ten. What was sequenced was PBMCs. These receptors all stem from a human donor in good health (CMV status not recorded). Some clones in this sample may be carry-over from other donors' samples.

The chain combines TRBV28 with TRBJ2-7, with 7 nucleotides matching TRBD1. The CDR3 has 13 residues. The germline V gene has CDR1 MDHEN and CDR2 SYDVKM. The trim removed 6 bases at V and 5 bases at J, leaving 7 bases unmatched. The DNA of the CDR3 is TGTGCCAGCAGCCCCGGGACAGAAGACGAGCAGTACTTC. It yields the protein CASSPGTEDEQYF.

This clonotype was seen repeatedly, ten times or more. The CDR3 coding sequence is TGTGCCAGCAGTTTATGGGACGGTTCACCCCTCCACTTT. This encodes CASSLWDGSPLHF. The V call is TRBV28, the J call TRBJ1-6; D remains ambiguous. The length of the CDR3 is 13 residues. The germline V gene has CDR1 MDHEN and CDR2 SYDVKM. The V gene lost 0 bases and the J gene lost 9 bases, with 6 bases spanning the gap.

About this clonotype itself: Given a much more abundant clone one base away, this may be a read error. The chain combines TRBV10-3 with TRBJ2-5; 11 nucleotides align to TRBD1. This CDR3 is 15 amino acids long. The V segment lost 5 bases and the J segment 4 bases; nucleotides outside the gene matches: 6. Germline V lookup: CDR1 ENHRY, CDR2 SYGVKD. The CDR3 reads CAISSPDRGRETQYF. CDR3 DNA sequence: TGTGCCATCAGTTCGCCGGACAGGGGGCGAGAGACCCAGTACTTC.

The sample holds many counts of this clonotype. The chain carries TRBV20-1 and TRBJ1-4; a weak D match, TRBD1 (5 bases). The CDR3 runs 17 residues. Germline V gives CDR1 DFQATT, CDR2 SNEGSKA (reference sequence). Trimming shortened V by 0 bases and J by 8 bases, and 22 bases separated the two germline ends. The CDR3 is CSARDRKNLPRQEKLFF. CDR3 in DNA: TGCAGTGCTAGAGATAGAAAAAATCTTCCAAGACAGGAAAAACTGTTTTTT.

There are a few counts of this clonotype. The chain employs TRBV7-3 and TRBJ2-1, with TRBD2 as a possible D gene (5 bases). This CDR3 has 16 residues. Per germline, CDR1 SGHTA and CDR2 FQGTGA. Trimming took 4 bases from V and 0 from J, leaving 13 bases between them. CDR3 region: CASSSQAGLSYNEQFF. The CDR3 DNA reads as TGTGCCAGCAGCTCCCAGGCGGGCCTCTCCTACAATGAGCAGTTCTTC.

With regard to this clonotype: One end of the junction does not line up with germline, which may come from a read error. This rearrangement joins TRBV7-3 to TRBJ2-7; maybe TRBD1 (6 bases). The CDR3 covers 13 residues. Germline lookup yields CDR1 SGHTA and CDR2 FQGTGA. The CDR3 DNA reads as TGTTCCAGCGGCCCTGGACAGTCCTACGAGCAGTACTTC. Translation gives CSSGPGQSYEQYF. The variable domain in full, completed from reference TRBV7-3 and TRBJ2-7, reads GAGVSQTPSNKVTEKGKYVELRCDPISGHTALYWYRQSLGQGPEFLIYFQGTGAADDSGLPNDRFFAVRPEGSVSTLKIQRTERGDSAVYLCSSGPGQSYEQYFGPGTRLTVT.

This clonotype appeared a few times. V is TRBV11-1 and J is TRBJ2-7, with TRBD2 matching 8 bases. The length of the CDR3 is 14 residues. Germline V lookup: CDR1 SGHAT, CDR2 FQDESV (reference sequence). V lost 7 bases, J lost 3 bases, and 8 bases stayed unmatched. The chain's CDR3 is CASTSPGGHYEQYF. CDR3 nucleotide sequence: TGTGCCAGCACCTCTCCGGGAGGGCACTACGAGCAGTACTTC.

This clonotype turned up a few times. The rearrangement joins TRBV28 to TRBJ1-5, with D tentatively TRBD1 (5 bases). V lost 6 bases and J lost 2, with 17 bases in between. The V gene's germline CDR1 is MDHEN and CDR2 SYDVKM. The CDR3 is 16 residues long. For the CDR3, the DNA is TGTGCCAGCAGCTCATCCGGGGGTACGGGCAATCAGCCCCAGCATTTT. This encodes CASSSSGGTGNQPQHF.

Ten or more counts support this clonotype. V is TRBV7-6 and J is TRBJ1-4, with a possible D match to TRBD1 (6 bases). This CDR3 is 15 amino acids long. Germline V gene data show CDR1 as SGHVS and CDR2 as FNYEAQ. V lost 0 bases to trimming and J lost 8 bases, with 13 bases between them. The CDR3 region has the DNA TGTGCCAGCAGCTTAGCGACACCTCAGGGGGAAAAACTGTTTTTT. Its translation is CASSLATPQGEKLFF.

This clonotype was recorded at least ten times. The chain joins TRBV7-9 to TRBJ2-5; 7 bases are a match to TRBD1. Trimming cost V 5 bases and J 2 bases; bases outside gene matches: 5. Germline V gene lookup returns CDR1 SEHNR and CDR2 FQNEAQ (reference sequence). This CDR3 contains 14 residues. The CDR3 reads CASSVYRGQETQYF. As DNA, the CDR3 is TGTGCCAGCAGCGTATACAGGGGACAAGAGACCCAGTACTTC.

This clonotype was observed many times. This chain uses TRBV7-2 with TRBJ1-6, with 8 bases aligning to TRBD1. J gave up 7 bases and V 4 bases, and 6 bases lay outside the gene matches. The CDR3 covers 15 residues. The germline CDR1 and CDR2 sequences are SGHTA and FQGNSA. This CDR3 is CASSSADRGNSPLHF. The CDR3 nucleotides read TGTGCCAGCAGCTCGGCCGACAGGGGAAATTCACCCCTCCACTTT. The whole variable domain, filled in from reference TRBV7-2 and TRBJ1-6, reads GAGVSQSPSNKVTEKGKDVELRCDPISGHTALYWYRQSLGQGLEFLIYFQGNSAPDKSGLPSDRFSAERTGGSVSTLTIQRTQQEDSAVYLCASSSADRGNSPLHFGNGTRLTVT.

This sequence joins TRBV7-9 and TRBJ1-4; unclear D gene. Trimming removed 7 bases at V and 0 bases at J, with 15 bases between. Looked up from germline, CDR1 is SEHNR and CDR2 is FQNEAQ (reference sequence). This CDR3 contains 16 residues. The CDR3 sequence: CASTGWTASTNEKLFF. As DNA, the CDR3 is TGTGCCAGCACCGGTTGGACCGCCTCAACTAATGAAAAACTGTTTTTT.

Only a few counts were recorded for this clonotype. This sequence joins TRBV28 and TRBJ2-3; D not resolved. The CDR3 is made up of 15 amino acids. V dropped 8 bases and J dropped 0 bases, with 15 bases sitting between them. CDR1 and CDR2 (germline): MDHEN, SYDVKM. The CDR3 is CASLPLTQSTDTQYF. The CDR3 coding sequence is TGTGCCAGCCTTCCTCTGACCCAAAGCACAGATACGCAGTATTTT.

This clonotype was seen ten or more times. The CDR3 region is CASSLPGPTMQYF. The CDR3 nucleotides are TGTGCCAGCAGTCTACCGGGACCGACGATGCAGTACTTC. The chain is built from TRBV6-2 or TRBV6-3 and TRBJ2-7, with D possibly called TRBD1 or TRBD2 (5 bases each). There are 13 residues in the CDR3. Germline V gene sequence: CDR1 MNHEY, CDR2 SVGEGT. With 5 bases removed from V and 9 bases from J, the gap between germline ends came to 17 bases.

CDR3 coding DNA: TGCAGCGGTGGACAGGGGACGGGGGCCGGGGAGCTGTTTTTT. Translation: CSGGQGTGAGELFF. This chain uses TRBV29-1 with TRBJ2-2, with 9 bases matching TRBD1. CDR1 and CDR2 from the germline V gene are SQVTM and ANQGSEA. With V trimmed by 7 bases and J by 6 bases, 9 bases remained unmatched. This CDR3 region has 14 residues.

This clonotype was recorded many times. V usage is TRBV7-2 and J usage is TRBJ2-7; 9 positions match TRBD1. With 6 bases clipped from V and 2 bases from J, the junction kept 8 bases outside the gene matches. Per the germline V gene, CDR1 is SGHTA and CDR2 is FQGNSA. CDR3 length: 15 residues. The CDR3 loop reads CASSRTGTGTYEQYF. CDR3 in DNA: TGTGCCAGCAGTCGTACCGGGACAGGGACCTACGAGCAGTACTTC.

In its sample, this clonotype was seen a few times. The V gene is TRBV28, the J gene TRBJ1-2; 7 bases match TRBD1. V trimming: 6 bases; J trimming: 6 bases; junction bases outside the gene matches: 10. The CDR3 is made up of 14 amino acids. Germline V gene sequence: CDR1 MDHEN, CDR2 SYDVKM. The CDR3 protein is CASSLQGRGDGYTF. The CDR3 DNA is TGTGCCAGCAGCCTACAGGGGCGCGGGGATGGCTACACCTTC.

This clonotype was seen ten or more times. This rearrangement joins TRBV7-2 to TRBJ2-5; 7 nucleotides line up with TRBD1. With V trimmed by 5 bases and J by 0 bases, 6 bases remained unmatched. Germline CDR1 and CDR2: SGHTA and FQGNSA. The CDR3 has 15 amino acids. The CDR3 DNA reads TGTGCCAGCAGCGTCCTGGGACAGAACCAAGAGACCCAGTACTTC. Encoded protein: CASSVLGQNQETQYF.